This T cell receptor beta chain was sequenced in a study of lymphopenia after photon versus proton radiotherapy. Data came from immunoSEQ multiplex PCR; TCRdb stores just in-frame clones and leaves some out. The table records 160,000 or so clones, around 85% of them present only once. V was shortened by 2 bases and J by 2 bases, with 7 bases between the two germline ends. Germline V CDR1 and CDR2: ENHRY, SYGVKD. CDR3 length: 14 amino acids. This sequence was found in a man aged 50 or older with gastric cancer. This chain uses TRBV10-3 with TRBJ1-3, with D perhaps TRBD1 (6 bases). The material sequenced was peripheral blood, taken from a patient treated with photon-based radiotherapy. CDR3 protein: CAISERQAGNTIYF. In DNA form, the CDR3 reads TGTGCCATCAGTGAGCGACAGGCTGGAAACACCATATATTTT.